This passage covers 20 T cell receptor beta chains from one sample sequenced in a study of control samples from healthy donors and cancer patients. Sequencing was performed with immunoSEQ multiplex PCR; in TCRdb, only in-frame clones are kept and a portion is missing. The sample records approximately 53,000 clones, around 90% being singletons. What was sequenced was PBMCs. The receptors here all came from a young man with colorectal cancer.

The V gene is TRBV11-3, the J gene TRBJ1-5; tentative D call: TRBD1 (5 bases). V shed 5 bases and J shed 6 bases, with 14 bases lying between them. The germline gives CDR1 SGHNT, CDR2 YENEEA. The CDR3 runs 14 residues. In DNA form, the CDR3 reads TGTGCCAGCAGCACGGGGACGGGGGGTCAGCCCCAGCATTTT. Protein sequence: CASSTGTGGQPQHF.

This chain's CDR3 is CASSPAWAVRITEAFF. The CDR3 DNA follows: TGTGCCAGCAGCCCCGCATGGGCGGTGAGGATAACTGAAGCTTTCTTT. This chain connects TRBV5-8 to TRBJ1-1; D ambiguous. Germline-derived CDR1 and CDR2 are SGHTS and YDEGEE. The CDR3 is made up of 16 amino acids. The ends were cut back, 4 bases at V and 5 bases at J, with 21 bases in the middle.

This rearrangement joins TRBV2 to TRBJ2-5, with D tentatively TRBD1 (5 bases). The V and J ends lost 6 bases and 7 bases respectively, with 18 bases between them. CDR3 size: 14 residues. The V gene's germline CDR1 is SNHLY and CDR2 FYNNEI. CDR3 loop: CASRHRLLRATQYF. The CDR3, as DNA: TGTGCCAGCAGACACAGGCTATTAAGGGCGACCCAGTACTTC.

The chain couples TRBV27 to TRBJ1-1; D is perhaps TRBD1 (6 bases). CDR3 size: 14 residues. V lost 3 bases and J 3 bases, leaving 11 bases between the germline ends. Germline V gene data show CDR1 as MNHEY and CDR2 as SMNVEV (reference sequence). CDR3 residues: CASSFVSGDTEAFF. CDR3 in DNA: TGTGCCAGCAGTTTTGTCTCAGGGGACACTGAAGCTTTCTTT.

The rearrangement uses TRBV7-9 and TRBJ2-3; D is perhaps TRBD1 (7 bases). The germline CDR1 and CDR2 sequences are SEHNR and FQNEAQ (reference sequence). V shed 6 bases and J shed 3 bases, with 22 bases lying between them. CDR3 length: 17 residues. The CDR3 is CASRQAGGPRGTDTQYF. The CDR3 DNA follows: TGTGCCAGCAGACAAGCAGGGGGGCCGAGGGGGACAGATACGCAGTATTTT.

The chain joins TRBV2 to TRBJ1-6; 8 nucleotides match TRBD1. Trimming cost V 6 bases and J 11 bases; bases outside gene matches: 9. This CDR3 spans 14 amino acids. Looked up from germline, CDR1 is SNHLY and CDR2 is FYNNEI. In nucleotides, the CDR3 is TGTGCCAGCAGGACCGGGACAGGCGGAACACCCCTCCACTTT. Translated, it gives CASRTGTGGTPLHF.

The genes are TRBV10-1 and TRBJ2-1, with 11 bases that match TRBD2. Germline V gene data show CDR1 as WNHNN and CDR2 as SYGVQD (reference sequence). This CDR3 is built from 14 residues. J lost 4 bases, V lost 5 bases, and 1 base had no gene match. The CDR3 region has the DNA TGCGCCAGCAGTCCTAGCGGGGGGTACAATGAGCAGTTCTTC. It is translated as CASSPSGGYNEQFF.

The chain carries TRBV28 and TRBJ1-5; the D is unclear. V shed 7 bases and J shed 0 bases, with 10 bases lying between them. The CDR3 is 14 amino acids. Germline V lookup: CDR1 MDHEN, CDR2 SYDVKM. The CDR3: CASTKGLSNQPQHF. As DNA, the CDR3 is TGTGCCAGCACCAAAGGCCTTAGCAATCAGCCCCAGCATTTT.

Written as DNA, the CDR3 is TGTGCCAGTAGTATACCAGGGGGCGCGAGGGCAGATACGCAGTATTTT. It yields the protein CASSIPGGARADTQYF. The chain recombines TRBV19 with TRBJ2-3; 8 bases agree with TRBD1. Trimming removed 2 bases from V and 4 bases from J; junction bases left unmatched: 8. There are 16 residues in the CDR3. Per the germline V gene, CDR1 is LNHDA and CDR2 is SQIVND (reference sequence).

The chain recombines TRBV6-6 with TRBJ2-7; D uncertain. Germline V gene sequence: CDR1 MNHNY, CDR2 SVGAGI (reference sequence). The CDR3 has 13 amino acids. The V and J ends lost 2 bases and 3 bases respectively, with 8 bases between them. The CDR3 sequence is CASSYVADYEQYV. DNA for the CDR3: TGTGCCAGCAGTTACGTGGCAGACTACGAGCAGTACGTC.

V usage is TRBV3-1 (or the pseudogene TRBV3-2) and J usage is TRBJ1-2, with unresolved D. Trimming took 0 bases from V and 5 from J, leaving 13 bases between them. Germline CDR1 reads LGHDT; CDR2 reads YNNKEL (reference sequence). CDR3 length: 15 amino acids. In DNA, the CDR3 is TGTGCCAGCAGCCAAGACACAGTGAACCTTTATGGCTACACCTTC. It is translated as CASSQDTVNLYGYTF.

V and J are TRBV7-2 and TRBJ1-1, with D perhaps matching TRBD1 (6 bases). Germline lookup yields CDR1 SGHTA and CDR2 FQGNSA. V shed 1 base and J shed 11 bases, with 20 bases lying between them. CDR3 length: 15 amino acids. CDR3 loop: CASSLGFSGRGGAFF. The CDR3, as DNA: TGTGCCAGCAGCTTAGGTTTCTCTGGGCGGGGGGGCGCTTTCTTT.

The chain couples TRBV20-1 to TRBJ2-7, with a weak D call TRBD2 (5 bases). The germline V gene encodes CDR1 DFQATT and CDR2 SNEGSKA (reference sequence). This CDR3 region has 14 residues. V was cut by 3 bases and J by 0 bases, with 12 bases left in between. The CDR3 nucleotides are TGCAGTGCTAGTCGGGGATTAAGCTCCTACGAGCAGTACGTC. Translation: CSASRGLSSYEQYV.

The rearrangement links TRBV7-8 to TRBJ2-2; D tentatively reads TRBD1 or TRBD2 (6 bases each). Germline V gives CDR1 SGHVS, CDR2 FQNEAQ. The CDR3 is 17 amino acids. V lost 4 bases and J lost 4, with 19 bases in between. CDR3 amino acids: CASSSRSIRGVTGELFF. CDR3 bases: TGTGCCAGCAGCTCCCGTTCCATAAGGGGGGTCACCGGGGAGCTGTTTTTT. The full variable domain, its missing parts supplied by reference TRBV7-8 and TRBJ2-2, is GAGVSQSPRYKVAKRGQDVALRCDPISGHVSLFWYQQALGQGPEFLTYFQNEAQLDKSGLPSDRFFAERPEGSVSTLKIQRTQQEDSAVYLCASSSRSIRGVTGELFFGEGSRLTVL.

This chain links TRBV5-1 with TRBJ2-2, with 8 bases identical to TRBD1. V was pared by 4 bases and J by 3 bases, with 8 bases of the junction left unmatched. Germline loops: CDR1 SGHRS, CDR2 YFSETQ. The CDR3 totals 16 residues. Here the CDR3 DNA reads TGCGCCAGCAGCCATGGACAGGGTTGGGACACCGGGGAGCTGTTTTTT. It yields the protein CASSHGQGWDTGELFF.

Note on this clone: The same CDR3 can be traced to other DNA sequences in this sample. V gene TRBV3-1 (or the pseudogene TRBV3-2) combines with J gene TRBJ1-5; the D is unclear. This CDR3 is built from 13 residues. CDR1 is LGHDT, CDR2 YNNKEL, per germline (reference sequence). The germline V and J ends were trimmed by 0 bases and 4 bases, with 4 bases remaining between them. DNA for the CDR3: TGTGCCAGCAGCCAAGATCTAAATCAGCCCCAGCATTTT. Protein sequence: CASSQDLNQPQHF.

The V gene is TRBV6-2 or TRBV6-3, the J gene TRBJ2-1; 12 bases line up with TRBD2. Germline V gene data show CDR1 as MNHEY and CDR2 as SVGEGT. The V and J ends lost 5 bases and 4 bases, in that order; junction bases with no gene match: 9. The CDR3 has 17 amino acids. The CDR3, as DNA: TGTGCCAGCAGTGCCACGACTAGCGGGGGACTTTACAATGAGCAGTTCTTC. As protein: CASSATTSGGLYNEQFF.

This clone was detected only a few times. In nucleotides, the CDR3 is TGTGCCAGTACTCGGGACAGGGCGAGCGGGGAGCTGTTTTTT. This gives the protein CASTRDRASGELFF. The chain carries TRBV19 and TRBJ2-2, with TRBD1 identical over 9 bases. V shed 7 bases and J 7 bases; nucleotides not matched to a gene: 7. There are 14 residues in the CDR3. Germline V lookup: CDR1 LNHDA, CDR2 SQIVND (reference sequence).

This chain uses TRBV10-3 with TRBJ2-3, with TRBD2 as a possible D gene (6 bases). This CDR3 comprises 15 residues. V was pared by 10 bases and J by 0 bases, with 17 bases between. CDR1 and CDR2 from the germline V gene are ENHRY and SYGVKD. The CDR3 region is CATDNRDSSTDTQYF. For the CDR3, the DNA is TGTGCCACCGACAACCGGGACTCGAGCACAGATACGCAGTATTTT.

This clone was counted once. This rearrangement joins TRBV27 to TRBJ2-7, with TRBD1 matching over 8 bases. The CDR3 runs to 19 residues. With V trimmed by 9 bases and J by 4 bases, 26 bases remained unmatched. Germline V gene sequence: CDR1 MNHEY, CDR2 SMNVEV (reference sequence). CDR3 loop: CASRRTGGLRIKEGYEQYF. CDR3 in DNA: TGTGCCAGTCGACGCACAGGGGGTCTAAGGATTAAAGAGGGTTACGAGCAGTACTTC.